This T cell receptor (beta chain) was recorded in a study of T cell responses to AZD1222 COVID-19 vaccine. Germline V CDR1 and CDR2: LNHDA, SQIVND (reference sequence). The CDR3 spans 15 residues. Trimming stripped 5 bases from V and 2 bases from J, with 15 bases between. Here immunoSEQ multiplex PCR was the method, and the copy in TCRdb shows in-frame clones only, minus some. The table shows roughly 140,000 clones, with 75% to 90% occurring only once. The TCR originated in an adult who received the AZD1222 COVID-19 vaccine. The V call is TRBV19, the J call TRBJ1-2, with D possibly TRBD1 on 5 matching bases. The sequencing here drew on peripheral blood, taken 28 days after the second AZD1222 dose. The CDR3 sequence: CASSAQGEGNYGYTF. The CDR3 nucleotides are TGTGCCAGTAGTGCTCAGGGTGAAGGGAACTATGGCTACACCTTC.